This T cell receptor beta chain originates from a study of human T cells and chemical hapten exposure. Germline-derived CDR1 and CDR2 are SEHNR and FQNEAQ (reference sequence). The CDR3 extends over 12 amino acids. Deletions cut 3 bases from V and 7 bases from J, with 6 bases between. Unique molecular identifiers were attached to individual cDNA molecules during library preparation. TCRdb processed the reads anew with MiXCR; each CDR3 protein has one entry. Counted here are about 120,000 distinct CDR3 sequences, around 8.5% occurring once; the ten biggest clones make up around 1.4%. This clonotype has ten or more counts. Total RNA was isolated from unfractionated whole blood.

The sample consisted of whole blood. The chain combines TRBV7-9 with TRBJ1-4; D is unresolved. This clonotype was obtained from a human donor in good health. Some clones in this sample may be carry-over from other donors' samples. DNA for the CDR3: TGTGCCAGCAGCTTTGGGGTTGAAAAACTGTTTTTT. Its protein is CASSFGVEKLFF.